One and the same sample provided the 8 T cell receptor beta chains below, sequenced in a study of blood T cells in healthy people across ages. A second PCR, run for about 6 to 12 cycles, used a sample-barcoded 5' primer plus a J-beta primer mix. TCRdb recomputed calls from the 5' RACE reads with MiXCR, one row per CDR3 protein. The sample yields about 580,000 distinct CDR3 sequences, under 55% seen once. Sequenced input: blood. These receptors originate from an elderly man in good health.

This rearrangement joins TRBV7-2 to TRBJ2-5, with 8 bases lining up with TRBD1. V lost 5 bases to trimming and J lost 1 base; unmatched junction nucleotides: 3. This CDR3 is 14 amino acids long. Germline CDR1 reads SGHTA; CDR2 reads FQGNSA. Here the CDR3 DNA reads TGTGCCAGCAGCCAACAGGGGGGCCAAGAGACCCAGTACTTC. The encoded protein is CASSQQGGQETQYF.

The chain joins TRBV9 to TRBJ2-7; D unresolved. Germline V lookup: CDR1 SGDLS, CDR2 YYNGEE. The V and J ends lost 4 bases and 2 bases respectively, with 13 bases between them. The CDR3 spans 14 residues. The CDR3 region has the DNA TGTGCCAGCAGCCCAGCCCGACTTGCCTACGAGCAGTACTTC. It codes for CASSPARLAYEQYF.

The gene calls are TRBV5-6 and TRBJ2-1; D is undetermined. Germline values: CDR1 SGHDT, CDR2 YYEEEE. V lost 0 bases to trimming and J lost 0 bases, with 19 bases between them. This CDR3 has 19 residues. The CDR3 protein is CASSLVPGFTFNSYNEQFF. CDR3 sequence (DNA): TGTGCCAGCAGCTTGGTTCCCGGGTTTACATTTAACTCCTACAATGAGCAGTTCTTC.

In its sample, this clonotype was seen once. This rearrangement joins TRBV25-1 to TRBJ1-6; D uncertain. Germline lookup yields CDR1 MGHDK and CDR2 SYGVNS. The CDR3 extends over 15 amino acids. Trimming shortened V by 3 bases and J by 6 bases, and 12 bases separated the two germline ends. CDR3 nucleotide sequence: TGTGCCAGCAGTGATAAGGGATTTAGTAATTCACCCCTCCACTTT. Residues: CASSDKGFSNSPLHF. Using reference TRBV25-1 and TRBJ1-6 for the parts outside the CDR3, the full variable domain is EADIYQTPRYLVIGTGKKITLECSQTMGHDKMYWYQQDPGMELHLIHYSYGVNSTEKGDLSSESTVSRIRTEHFPLTLESARPSHTSQYLCASSDKGFSNSPLHFGNGTRLTVT.

In its sample, this clonotype was seen a few times. The chain joins TRBV7-2 to TRBJ2-5; D may correspond to TRBD1 or TRBD2 (5 bases each). Deletions cut 5 bases from V and 11 bases from J, with 27 bases between. This CDR3 has 16 amino acids. CDR1 SGHTA and CDR2 FQGNSA come from the germline V gene. This CDR3 reads CASSPRDAKNYVKQYF. DNA for the CDR3: TGTGCCAGCAGCCCCCGGGACGCCAAGAATTACGTCAAGCAGTACTTC.

This clonotype was picked up many times. One end of the junction does not line up with germline, which may come from a read error. The gene calls are TRBV6-6 and TRBJ2-7, with 8 bases that match TRBD1. The CDR3 runs to 14 residues. Germline V gene sequence: CDR1 MNHNY, CDR2 SVGAGI (reference sequence). CDR3 in DNA: TGTGCCAGCAGCGGACAGGGTCCCTCCCACGAGCAGTACTTC. This encodes CASSGQGPSHEQYF.

The chain carries TRBV19 and TRBJ2-7; TRBD1 matches at 9 bases. The CDR3 has 16 residues. V lost 6 bases to trimming and J lost 2 bases; unmatched junction nucleotides: 11. Germline CDR1 reads LNHDA; CDR2 reads SQIVND (reference sequence). The CDR3 sequence: CASSYYPGQGAYEQYF. The CDR3 coding sequence is TGTGCCAGTAGCTACTACCCGGGACAGGGAGCCTACGAGCAGTACTTC.

The chain joins TRBV6-2 or TRBV6-3 to TRBJ2-1; 9 bases line up with TRBD2. V trimming: 2 bases; J trimming: 0 bases; junction bases outside the gene matches: 5. CDR1 is MNHEY, CDR2 SVGEGT, per germline. The CDR3 extends over 17 amino acids. CDR3 DNA sequence: TGTGCCAGCAGTTACAGCGGGAGGACTTTCTCCTACAATGAGCAGTTCTTC. Residues: CASSYSGRTFSYNEQFF.